This T cell receptor beta chain emerged from a study of T cells in Graves' hyperthyroidism and ophthalmopathy. In the study overall: Peripheral blood was drawn at first diagnosis, prior to all treatment. Findings and caveats of the study: Most expanded thyroid clonotypes above 0.001 also appeared in blood.

Ophthalmopathy patients all had a Clinical Activity Score of at least 3, a NOSPECS grade of at least 4 and disease under 3 months old. Patients with uncontrolled infections, other autoimmune diseases, pregnancy or lactation were excluded. Researchers took RNA transcripts and amplified the TCR beta CDR3 regions from them. TCR CDR3 regions were first amplified by RT-PCR with HTBI primers. In TCRdb, the multiplex PCR reads were re-called with MiXCR into one record per CDR3 protein. The sample records roughly 500,000 distinct CDR3 sequences, roughly 15% being singletons. A remark on this clonotype: Its matching antigen is unknown. Given a much more abundant clone one base away, this may be a read error.

V shed 3 bases and J shed 8 bases, with 14 bases lying between them. The CDR3 contains 13 residues. Germline CDR1 is MDHEN and CDR2 is SYDVKM. The chain links TRBV28 to TRBJ2-7; perhaps TRBD1 as D (6 bases). The sequence came from a woman under 40 with Graves' ophthalmopathy. Source material: blood. The CDR3 DNA is TGTGCCAGCAGTTTTCGACAGGTCCACAAGCAGTACTTC. It yields the protein CASSFRQVHKQYF.